This T cell receptor (beta chain) is from a study of T-cell memory formation after mild COVID-19. Study-wide results and limits: Some clones that responded turned up in pre-infection memory, which suggests that cross-reactive memory joined in. Whereas later expanders leaned CD4+, clones contracting day 15 to 85 showed a balanced CD4/CD8 makeup.

Trimming at V came to 5 bases and at J to 7 bases, leaving 11 bases not matched to a gene. This CDR3 spans 16 amino acids. Germline-derived CDR1 and CDR2 are SGHAT and FQNNGV. As concerns this clonotype: The antigen is unknown.

TCRdb recomputed calls from the 5' RACE reads with MiXCR, one row per CDR3 protein. The sample holds 270,000 or so distinct CDR3 sequences, about a sixth seen once. The receptor's source is a man aged 18 to 30 who had mild COVID-19 (a few samples of this study predate the infection). Cell type and time point are not known. The sequencing input was PBMCs or a T cell subset sorted from them (not recorded which). The V gene is TRBV11-2, the J gene TRBJ2-1; 10 bases match TRBD1. In nucleotides, the CDR3 is TGTGCCAGCAGCCGTATCTCGGGACAGGGGTTGAATGAGCAGTTCTTC. As protein: CASSRISGQGLNEQFF.